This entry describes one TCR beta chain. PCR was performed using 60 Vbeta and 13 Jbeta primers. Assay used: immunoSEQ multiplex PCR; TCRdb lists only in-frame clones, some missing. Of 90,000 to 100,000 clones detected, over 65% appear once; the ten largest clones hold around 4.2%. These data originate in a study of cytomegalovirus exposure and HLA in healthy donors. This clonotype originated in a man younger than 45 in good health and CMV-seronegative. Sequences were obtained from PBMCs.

CDR3 sequence reads: CASSATGSSSYEQYF. In DNA, the CDR3 is TGTGCCAGCAGCGCCACAGGATCCAGCTCCTACGAGCAGTACTTC. V gene TRBV9 combines with J gene TRBJ2-7; D is perhaps TRBD1 (5 bases). The germline V gene has CDR1 SGDLS and CDR2 YYNGEE. The CDR3 is 15 residues long. The germline V and J ends were trimmed by 3 bases and 0 bases, with 13 bases remaining between them.